This is a list of T cell receptor beta chains from one sample in a study of shared clonotypes between healthy human individuals. Only in-frame clones appear in the TCRdb table, and some are missing; sequencing was by immunoSEQ multiplex PCR. The table records about 2.2 million clones, 85% to 95% of them present only once. Material: naive CD8+ T cells from PBMCs. These receptors were collected from a man aged 18 to 29 in good health. Some clones in this sample may be carry-over from other donors' samples. Each CDR3 is given with its conserved first and last residue. The D gene is left open where the match is weak. The size field is filled for only some rows; it gives once, few, many or a size class.

abundance | j_gene | v_gene | d_gene | CDR3aa | CDR3nt
NA | TRBJ1-1 | TRBV2 | NA | CASIDPRTTEAFF | TGTGCCAGCATAGACCCGAGGACCACTGAAGCTTTCTTT
NA | TRBJ2-7 | TRBV27 | NA | CASSPYLGWPDEQYF | TGTGCCAGCAGTCCGTATCTTGGTTGGCCGGACGAGCAGTACTTC
NA | TRBJ2-3 | TRBV5-1 | NA | CASSLAPGHSLNTQYF | TGCGCCAGCAGCTTGGCCCCCGGCCACAGCTTAAATACGCAGTATTTT
NA | TRBJ2-7 | TRBV7-9 | TRBD1 | CASSTPGQGLREQYF | TGTGCCAGCAGCACACCGGGACAGGGGTTGCGGGAGCAGTACTTC
NA | TRBJ1-2 | TRBV5-6 | NA | CASSQGSNAFYGYTF | TGTGCCAGCAGCCAGGGCAGCAATGCCTTCTATGGCTACACCTTC
once | TRBJ1-1 | TRBV5-1 | NA | CASSLGGTLEAFF | TGCGCCAGCAGCTTGGGAGGGACACTTGAAGCTTTCTTT
NA | TRBJ1-4 | TRBV2 | NA | CASSDRPLNEKLFF | TGTGCCAGCAGCGACAGACCGCTTAATGAAAAACTGTTTTTT
NA | TRBJ2-7 | TRBV6-5 | NA | CASSHRVGSYEQYF | TGTGCCAGCAGCCACAGGGTAGGGTCCTACGAGCAGTACTTC
NA | TRBJ2-7 | TRBV7-9 | NA | CASSSLGSYEQYF | TGTGCCAGCAGCTCCCTTGGATCCTACGAGCAGTACTTC
NA | TRBJ1-2 | TRBV19 | NA | CASSIFRSGDYGYTF | TGTGCCAGTAGTATTTTTAGGTCCGGGGACTATGGCTACACCTTC
NA | TRBJ1-5 | TRBV27 | NA | CASKVVGSGQPQHF | TGTGCCAGCAAAGTAGTAGGGTCGGGACAGCCCCAGCATTTT
NA | TRBJ2-7 | TRBV27 | NA | CASSPLPGAGYEQYF | TGTGCCAGCAGTCCCCTCCCAGGGGCCGGCTACGAGCAGTACTTC
NA | TRBJ2-2 | TRBV27 | TRBD1 | CASIGQGKTGELFF | TGTGCCAGCATTGGACAGGGAAAGACCGGGGAGCTGTTTTTT
NA | TRBJ1-4 | TRBV5-1 | NA | CASSGTGLRDEKLFF | TGCGCCAGCAGCGGAACCGGGTTACGTGATGAAAAACTGTTTTTT
NA | TRBJ2-5 | TRBV29-1 | TRBD2 | CSVESGVQETQYF | TGCAGCGTTGAAAGCGGGGTGCAAGAGACCCAGTACTTC
once | TRBJ2-1 | TRBV7-2 | NA | CASSPRRGGGAYNEQFF | TGTGCCAGCAGCCCCCGACGAGGGGGGGGTGCCTACAATGAGCAGTTCTTC
many | TRBJ2-1 | TRBV29-1 | TRBD2 | CSVEAGTSGNNEQFF | TGCAGCGTTGAAGCCGGGACTAGCGGGAACAATGAGCAGTTCTTC
NA | TRBJ2-7 | TRBV27 | TRBD1 | CASSWDRGNEQYF | TGTGCCAGCAGTTGGGACAGGGGTAACGAGCAGTACTTC
NA | TRBJ1-5 | TRBV25-1 | NA | CASSPPGGQQPQHF | TGTGCCAGCAGTCCACCCGGGGGGCAGCAGCCCCAGCATTTT
NA | TRBJ1-2 | TRBV5-1 | TRBD1 | CASSLNLGQDYGYTF | TGCGCCAGCAGCTTGAACTTAGGACAGGACTATGGCTACACCTTC
NA | TRBJ2-5 | TRBV28 | NA | CASSNFRDNQETQYF | TGTGCCAGCAGTAACTTCCGGGACAACCAAGAGACCCAGTACTTC
NA | TRBJ1-4 | TRBV28 | NA | CASSLPDGGNEKLFF | TGTGCCAGCAGTTTGCCGGACGGAGGAAATGAAAAACTGTTTTTT
NA | TRBJ2-7 | TRBV7-9 | NA | CASGEEGPYEQYF | TGTGCCAGCGGAGAAGAAGGTCCCTACGAGCAGTACTTC
once | TRBJ2-7 | TRBV5-1 | NA | CASSSRQRYEQYF | TGCGCCAGCAGCTCCCGACAGCGCTACGAGCAGTACTTC
NA | TRBJ2-7 | TRBV27 | TRBD1 | CASRRDRGLPYEQYF | TGTGCCAGCAGACGAGACAGGGGGCTACCCTACGAGCAGTACTTC
once | TRBJ2-1 | TRBV6-4 | TRBD2 | CACSDASGAGNEQFF | TGTGCCTGCAGTGACGCTAGCGGGGCGGGCAATGAGCAGTTCTTC
NA | TRBJ2-6 | TRBV5-4 | NA | CASSLYGSYSGANVLTF | TGTGCCAGCAGCTTGTACGGATCCTACTCTGGGGCCAACGTCCTGACTTTC
NA | TRBJ1-2 | TRBV6-1 | NA | CASSDFRGPNYGYTF | TGTGCCAGCAGTGATTTTAGGGGCCCTAACTATGGCTACACCTTC
NA | TRBJ2-7 | TRBV10-3 | TRBD1 | CAISGAGTVYEQYF | TGTGCCATCAGTGGAGCCGGGACAGTCTACGAGCAGTACTTC
NA | TRBJ2-2 | TRBV19 | TRBD1 | CASSIGGTGGADTGELFF | TGTGCCAGTAGTATAGGAGGGACAGGGGGCGCGGACACCGGGGAGCTGTTTTTT
NA | TRBJ1-2 | TRBV21-1 | NA | CASSFQGTDYGYTF | TGTGCCAGCAGCTTTCAAGGGACGGACTATGGCTACACCTTC
NA | TRBJ2-7 | TRBV27 | TRBD1 | CASSPGTGPYEQYF | TGTGCCAGCAGCCCCGGGACAGGGCCCTACGAGCAGTACTTC
NA | TRBJ2-2 | TRBV10-1 | NA | CASSAGVTGELFF | TGCGCCAGCAGTGCCGGGGTCACCGGGGAGCTGTTTTTT
NA | TRBJ1-1 | TRBV19 | NA | CASRWGWNTEAFF | TGTGCCAGTAGATGGGGGTGGAACACTGAAGCTTTCTTT
NA | TRBJ1-1 | TRBV9 | NA | CASSVALESEAFF | TGTGCCAGCAGCGTAGCACTAGAATCCGAAGCTTTCTTT
NA | TRBJ2-3 | TRBV18 | TRBD2 | CASSPGGLAGTDTQYF | TGTGCCAGCTCACCAGGAGGACTAGCGGGCACAGATACGCAGTATTTT
once | TRBJ2-1 | TRBV9 | TRBD2 | CASSAGGTSGRAGQFF | TGTGCCAGCAGCGCCGGAGGGACTAGCGGGAGGGCGGGGCAGTTCTTC
NA | TRBJ2-2 | TRBV30 | NA | CAWSVGGLRELFF | TGTGCCTGGAGTGTAGGGGGACTACGGGAGCTGTTTTTT
NA | TRBJ1-2 | TRBV7-2 | NA | CASSPLLGREGYYGYTF | TGTGCCAGCAGCCCCCTCCTGGGCCGAGAGGGCTACTATGGCTACACCTTC
NA | TRBJ2-3 | TRBV9 | NA | CASSLWDFSTDTQYF | TGTGCCAGCAGCCTTTGGGACTTTAGCACAGATACGCAGTATTTT
NA | TRBJ2-7 | TRBV19 | TRBD2 | CASSILGTTSYEQYF | TGTGCCAGTAGTATTTTGGGGACTACTTCCTACGAGCAGTACTTC
NA | TRBJ1-1 | TRBV6-6 | NA | CASSPGTSEAFF | TGTGCCAGCAGTCCCGGGACATCTGAAGCTTTCTTT
NA | TRBJ2-7 | TRBV28 | NA | CASSYSAGVLYEQYF | TGTGCCAGCAGTTATTCGGCAGGAGTACTCTACGAGCAGTACTTC
NA | TRBJ1-5 | TRBV19 | NA | CASSDSQGHQPQHF | TGTGCCAGTAGCGACTCCCAGGGTCATCAGCCCCAGCATTTT
NA | TRBJ1-2 | TRBV13 | NA | CASSFPSNYGYTF | TGTGCCAGCAGCTTCCCAAGTAACTATGGCTACACCTTC
NA | TRBJ2-1 | TRBV30 | NA | CAWSVGLEQFF | TGTGCCTGGAGTGTAGGTCTCGAGCAGTTCTTC
NA | TRBJ2-2 | TRBV15 | NA | CATSSRRDATGELFF | TGTGCCACCAGCTCAAGACGGGACGCCACCGGGGAGCTGTTTTTT
NA | TRBJ2-1 | TRBV27 | TRBD1 | CASSFQGAYNEQFF | TGTGCCAGCAGTTTTCAGGGGGCCTACAATGAGCAGTTCTTC
NA | TRBJ2-7 | TRBV7-9 | NA | CASSLAAPAAEQYF | TGTGCCAGCAGCTTAGCGGCTCCCGCGGCCGAGCAGTACTTC
NA | TRBJ2-1 | TRBV5-8 | NA | CASSPRHNEQFF | TGTGCCAGCAGCCCAAGACACAATGAGCAGTTCTTC
NA | TRBJ1-2 | TRBV27 | NA | CASSPGLNYGYTF | TGTGCCAGCAGTCCCGGACTGAACTATGGCTACACCTTC
NA | TRBJ2-4 | TRBV30 | NA | CAWGATSRGDIQYF | TGTGCCTGGGGAGCCACAAGCCGAGGAGACATTCAGTACTTC
NA | TRBJ1-5 | TRBV6-1 | TRBD1 | CASSGPYRGLRSNQPQHF | TGTGCCAGCAGTGGACCCTACAGGGGGCTAAGGAGCAATCAGCCCCAGCATTTT
NA | TRBJ2-3 | TRBV9 | TRBD1 | CASSATGAGTDTQYF | TGTGCCAGCAGCGCGACAGGGGCCGGCACAGATACGCAGTATTTT
NA | TRBJ1-4 | TRBV1 | NA | CTSSQEQGNEKLFF | TGCACCAGCAGCCAAGAACAGGGGAATGAAAAACTGTTTTTT
NA | TRBJ2-7 | TRBV28 | NA | CASSLAYRGPYEQYF | TGTGCCAGCAGCCTCGCCTACCGGGGCCCCTACGAGCAGTACTTC
NA | TRBJ1-5 | TRBV6-1 | NA | CASSEALLTLSNQPQHF | TGTGCCAGCAGTGAAGCGCTGCTGACCCTTAGCAATCAGCCCCAGCATTTT
NA | TRBJ2-1 | TRBV4-1 | NA | CASSPTTLDEQFF | TGCGCCAGCAGCCCCACCACCCTCGATGAGCAGTTCTTC
NA | TRBJ2-1 | TRBV2 | TRBD2 | CASSPLAGGHNEQFF | TGTGCCAGCAGTCCACTAGCGGGAGGGCACAATGAGCAGTTCTTC
NA | TRBJ2-7 | TRBV28 | NA | CASSSKQPYEQYF | TGTGCCAGCAGTTCAAAACAGCCCTACGAGCAGTACTTC